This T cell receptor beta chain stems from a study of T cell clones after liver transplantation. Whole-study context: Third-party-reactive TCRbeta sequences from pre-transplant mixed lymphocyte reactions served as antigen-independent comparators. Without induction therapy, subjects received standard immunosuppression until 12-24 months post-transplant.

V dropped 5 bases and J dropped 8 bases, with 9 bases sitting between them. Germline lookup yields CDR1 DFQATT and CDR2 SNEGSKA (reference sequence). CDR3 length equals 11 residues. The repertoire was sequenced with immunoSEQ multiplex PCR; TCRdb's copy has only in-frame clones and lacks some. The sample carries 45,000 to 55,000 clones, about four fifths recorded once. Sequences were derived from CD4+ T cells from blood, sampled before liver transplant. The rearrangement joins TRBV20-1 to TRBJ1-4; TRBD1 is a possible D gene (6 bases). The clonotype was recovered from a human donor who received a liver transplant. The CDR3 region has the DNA TGCAGTGCTGGGGGGGGCGAAAAACTGTTTTTT. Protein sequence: CSAGGGEKLFF.